Listed here are 3 T cell receptor beta chains from one sample, sequenced in a study of beta chain features in type 1 diabetes (dated by TCRdb to between 2018 and 2020). Library preparation employed the immunoSEQ multiplex PCR assay. The entire isolated RNA was reverse transcribed using the High Capacity cDNA Reverse Transcription Kit, and thus expressed TCRB transcripts were sequenced. The immuneACCESS repertoire file appears here via TCRdb, limited to in-frame rearrangements. These files lack a portion of the clones; in checked studies, under half of the deficit traces to unresolved V genes, and the cause of the others is not known. Recorded for this sample are 150,000 to 190,000 clones; about 8.1% of them occurred a single time. Approximately 0.69% of the sample is held by the ten biggest clonotypes. The specimen was central memory CD4+ T cells from blood. The receptors were sampled from a man aged 18 to 35 in good health.

This clone was recorded a few times. The J gene is TRBJ2-7, the V gene TRBV9; D not resolved. Germline V gives CDR1 SGDLS, CDR2 YYNGEE. V shed 2 bases and J shed 3 bases, with 12 bases lying between them. CDR3 length: 14 amino acids. The CDR3 loop reads CASSVSGRHYEQYF. The CDR3 bases are TGTGCCAGCAGCGTGTCTGGGCGTCACTACGAGCAGTACTTC.

The gene calls are TRBV28 and TRBJ1-4; 7 bases are a match to TRBD1. After removal of 5 bases from V and 3 bases from J, the junction contained 6 bases not matched to a gene. This CDR3 has 15 amino acids. Germline CDR1 is MDHEN and CDR2 is SYDVKM. CDR3 nucleotides: TGTGCCAGCAGTCTCACCGGGACAGCTAATGAAAAACTGTTTTTT. This gives the protein CASSLTGTANEKLFF.

V and J are TRBV27 and TRBJ2-1, with 10 positions matching TRBD2. The CDR3 is made up of 16 amino acids. Germline V gives CDR1 MNHEY, CDR2 SMNVEV (reference sequence). V lost 2 bases and J lost 6; bases outside the gene matches: 7. Here the CDR3 reads CASSLSLAGVRNEQFF. As DNA, the CDR3 is TGTGCCAGCAGTTTAAGCCTAGCGGGAGTTCGCAATGAGCAGTTCTTC.